Listed here is a single TCR beta chain. Antigen specificity is unknown. This sample is drawn from a study of blood T cells in healthy people across ages. A sample-barcoded 5' primer and a J-beta primer mix were used in a second PCR of about 7 to 12 cycles. Via MiXCR, TCRdb re-called the 5' RACE reads, giving one row per CDR3 protein. Seen here are about 720,000 distinct CDR3 sequences, 22% observed once, and the top ten hold roughly a fifth. The ends were cut back, 0 bases at V and 3 bases at J, with 9 bases in the middle. Germline V lookup: CDR1 SGHTS, CDR2 YDEGEE. This CDR3 region has 14 residues. Study conclusions and caveats: The study could not conclusively compare naive and antigen-experienced cells, given its unsorted PBMCs. TCR beta diversity tracked closely with naive T cell percentage.

Every donor provided 8.5 to 10 milliliters of peripheral blood. Sequenced input: blood. The rearrangement uses TRBV5-8 and TRBJ1-1, with D uncertain. The TCR sequence derives from a man between 65 and 80 years old in good health. The CDR3 nucleotides read TGTGCCAGCAGCTTGGGACAAACTCACACTGAAGCTTTCTTT. Amino acid sequence: CASSLGQTHTEAFF. Filled out from reference TRBV5-8 and TRBJ1-1, the complete variable domain reads EAGVTQSPTHLIKTRGQQATLRCSPISGHTSVYWYQQALGLGLQFLLWYDEGEERNRGNFPPRFSGRQFPNYSSELNVNALELEDSALYLCASSLGQTHTEAFFGQGTRLTVV.